This TCR beta chain was profiled in a study of blood T cell repertoires in COVID-19. Background on the study: Whether acute or convalescent, the COVID-19 samples came from the United States, Italy and Spain. PBMCs, B-cell-depleted T cells, or T cells were the source of the cDNA or gDNA that made up the material.

The CDR3 contains 15 residues. Trimming cost V 4 bases and J 4 bases, with 11 bases left between them. The V gene's germline CDR1 is MNHNY and CDR2 SVGAGI (reference sequence). Original processing notes: Amplification with reference gene primers provided the estimates of nucleated cell counts. Measured with immunoSEQ multiplex PCR; TCRdb has only the in-frame clones, and not every one. For V, J and clone size, that table is used; D and trimming come from the DNA. The data show about 73,000 clones, 75% to 90% seen once. This TCR was recovered from a man older than 75 with acute or convalescent COVID-19. The V call is TRBV6-6, the J call TRBJ2-6; D gene ambiguous. The source material was peripheral blood. CDR3 nucleotides: TGTGCCAGCAGTTCCAGTTTAAAAGGGGCCAACGTCCTGACTTTC. Translated, it gives CASSSSLKGANVLTF.